This TCR beta chain was profiled in a study of blood T cell repertoires in COVID-19. In the study overall: Acute and convalescent COVID-19 samples came from the United States, Italy and Spain. Nucleic acid was either cDNA or gDNA, and it came from T cells, B-cell-depleted T cells, or PBMCs.

Original processing notes: For nucleated cells, counts were estimated from reference gene primer amplification. Produced via immunoSEQ multiplex PCR; TCRdb's table is partial and in-frame only. V and J calls and clone size are copied from that table; D and trimming were computed from the DNA. The table lists hundreds of thousands of clones, approximately 90% of them singletons. There are 19 residues in the CDR3. CDR1 is SGHDN, CDR2 FVKESK, per germline. Deletions cut 2 bases from V and 0 bases from J, with 17 bases between. The rearrangement links TRBV14 to TRBJ2-6; D is unresolved. The sequenced sample was peripheral blood. The clonotype originates from an older man with acute or convalescent COVID-19. CDR3 DNA sequence: TGTGCCAGCAGCCAATTGGAGTACCTCTCCAGCTCTGGGGCCAACGTCCTGACTTTC. It translates to CASSQLEYLSSSGANVLTF.